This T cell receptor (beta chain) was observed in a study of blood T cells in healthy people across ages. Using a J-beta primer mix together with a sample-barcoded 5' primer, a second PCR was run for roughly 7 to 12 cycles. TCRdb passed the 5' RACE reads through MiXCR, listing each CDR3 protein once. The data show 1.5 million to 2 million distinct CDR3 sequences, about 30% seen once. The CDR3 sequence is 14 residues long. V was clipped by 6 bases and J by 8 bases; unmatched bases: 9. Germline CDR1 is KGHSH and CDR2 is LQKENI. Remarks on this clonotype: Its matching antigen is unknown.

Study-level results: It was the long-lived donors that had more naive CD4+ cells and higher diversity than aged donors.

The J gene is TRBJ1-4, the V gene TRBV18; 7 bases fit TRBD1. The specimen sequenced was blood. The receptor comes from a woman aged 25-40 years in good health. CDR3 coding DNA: TGTGCCAGCTCGCCTAATATGGGACAGGAAAAACTGTTTTTT. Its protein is CASSPNMGQEKLFF.